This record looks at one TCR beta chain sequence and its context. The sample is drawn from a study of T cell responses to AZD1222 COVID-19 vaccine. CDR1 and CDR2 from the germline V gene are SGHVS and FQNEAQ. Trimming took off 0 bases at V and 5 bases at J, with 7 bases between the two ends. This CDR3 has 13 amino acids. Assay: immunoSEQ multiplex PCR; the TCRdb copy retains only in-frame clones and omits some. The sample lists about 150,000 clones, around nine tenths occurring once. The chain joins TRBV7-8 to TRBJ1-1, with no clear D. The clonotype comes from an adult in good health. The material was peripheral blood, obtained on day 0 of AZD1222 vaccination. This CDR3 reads CASSLARGTEAFF. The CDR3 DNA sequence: TGTGCCAGCAGCTTAGCTCGTGGAACTGAAGCTTTCTTT.